Described below is a single T cell receptor (beta chain) sequence and its context. Its antigen remains unknown. This specimen belongs to a study of cytomegalovirus exposure and HLA in healthy donors. Amplification used 60 Vbeta primers and 13 Jbeta primers. The assay was immunoSEQ multiplex PCR, and TCRdb's table has in-frame clones only and misses some. Counted here are over 130,000 clones, approximately 80% occurring once; the ten biggest clones make up around 2.4%. The germline gives CDR1 SGHNT, CDR2 YYREEE (reference sequence). V was clipped by 1 base and J by 2 bases, with 10 bases between them. The CDR3 contains 14 residues. General observations from the study: Using a false discovery rate of 0.05, a later analysis showed that approximately 17,000 TCR beta sequences were associated with HLA alleles. Donors were assumed by presence/absence analyses to have roughly uniform sequencing depth.

The clonotype originates from a man in his fifties or sixties in good health and CMV-seronegative. The chain joins TRBV5-4 to TRBJ2-7; D call uncertain. The material sequenced was PBMCs. CDR3 residues: CASSLSYRPYEQYF. CDR3 sequence (DNA): TGTGCCAGCAGCTTGTCGTACAGACCCTACGAGCAGTACTTC.